These 4 T cell receptor beta chains share one sample of origin, sequenced in a study of blood T cell repertoires in COVID-19. Some clones are missing from TCRdb's copy, which holds only in-frame ones; the method was immunoSEQ multiplex PCR. The sample shows 200,000 to 300,000 clones, roughly 90% of them seen only once. Material for sequencing was PBMCs or T cells enriched from blood (not recorded which). Source of these receptors: a woman aged 25-40 years with acute COVID-19.

The chain recombines TRBV2 with TRBJ1-4; 9 nucleotides line up with TRBD1. Germline CDR1 reads SNHLY; CDR2 reads FYNNEI. The CDR3 contains 17 residues. The J segment lost 7 bases and the V segment lost 8 bases, leaving 17 bases of the junction unmatched. The CDR3 is CASAGQGKKDYGEKLFF. Here the CDR3 DNA reads TGTGCCAGCGCCGGACAGGGGAAGAAAGATTACGGTGAAAAACTGTTTTTT.

This rearrangement joins TRBV10-2 to TRBJ1-5; D is possibly TRBD1 (6 bases). Germline V gene data show CDR1 as WSHSY and CDR2 as SAAADI. Trimming shortened V by 3 bases and J by 4 bases, and 13 bases separated the two germline ends. The CDR3 covers 15 residues. The CDR3 DNA follows: TGCGCCAGCAGTGATGGGAGGGGGGGAAATCAGCCCCAGCATTTT. Amino acids: CASSDGRGGNQPQHF.

The genes are TRBV18 and TRBJ1-2; weak D call: TRBD1 (5 bases). CDR1 is KGHSH, CDR2 LQKENI, per germline. V lost 2 bases and J lost 3, with 19 bases in between. The CDR3 is made up of 17 amino acids. In DNA form, the CDR3 reads TGTGCCAGCTCACCAAGAAGTGGCAGGGTGGACGACTATGGCTACACCTTC. It encodes CASSPRSGRVDDYGYTF.

This sequence joins TRBV29-1 and TRBJ2-5; 7 nucleotides line up with TRBD1. After removal of 1 base from V and 2 bases from J, the junction contained 7 bases not matched to a gene. Per the germline V gene, CDR1 is SQVTM and CDR2 is ANQGSEA. The CDR3 is 15 amino acids. CDR3 sequence (DNA): TGCAGCGTTGAAGGTGGGACAGCAGTACAAGAGACCCAGTACTTC. Protein: CSVEGGTAVQETQYF.